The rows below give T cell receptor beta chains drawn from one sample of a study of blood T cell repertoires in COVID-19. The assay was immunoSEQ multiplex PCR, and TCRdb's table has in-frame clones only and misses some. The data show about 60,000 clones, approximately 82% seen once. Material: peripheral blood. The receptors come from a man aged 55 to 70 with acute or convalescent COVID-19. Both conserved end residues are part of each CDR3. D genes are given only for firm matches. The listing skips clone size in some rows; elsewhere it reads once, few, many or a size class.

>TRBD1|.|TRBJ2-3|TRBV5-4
CAVPLGQGIQSTDTQYF
TGTGCCGTTCCTCTCGGACAGGGGATCCAAAGCACAGATACGCAGTATTTT
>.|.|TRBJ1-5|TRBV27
CASSGSDAGFDQPQHF
TGTGCCAGCAGTGGTTCTGATGCGGGGTTCGATCAGCCCCAGCATTTT
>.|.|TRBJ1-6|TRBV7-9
CASSLGVLSENSPLHF
TGTGCCAGCAGCTTAGGGGTTTTGTCGGAGAATTCACCCCTCCACTTT
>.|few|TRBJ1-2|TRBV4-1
CASSQDLESNYGYTF
TGCGCCAGCAGCCAAGATTTGGAGTCCAACTATGGCTACACCTTC
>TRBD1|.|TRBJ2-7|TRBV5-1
CASSWDRAGSSYEQYF
TGCGCCAGCAGCTGGGACAGGGCGGGGAGCTCCTACGAGCAGTACTTC
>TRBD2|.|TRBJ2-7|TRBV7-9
CASSRPAGGYEQYF
TGTGCCAGCAGCCGTCCGGCGGGGGGCTACGAGCAGTACTTC
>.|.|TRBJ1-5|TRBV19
CASSIIGADRQPQHF
TGTGCCAGTAGTATTATTGGGGCGGACAGACAGCCCCAGCATTTT
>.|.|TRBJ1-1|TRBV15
CATSRDSGSEAFF
TGTGCCACCAGCAGAGATTCGGGGTCTGAAGCTTTCTTT
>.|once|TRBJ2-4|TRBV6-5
CASIDSANIQYF
TGTGCCAGCATAGACTCAGCAAACATTCAGTACTTC
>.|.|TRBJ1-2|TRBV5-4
CASSSQGETSTNYGYTF
TGTGCCAGCAGCTCCCAGGGCGAGACATCGACTAACTATGGCTACACCTTC
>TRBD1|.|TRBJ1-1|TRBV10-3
CAISPGQGKNTEAFF
TGTGCCATCAGCCCGGGACAGGGGAAGAACACTGAAGCTTTCTTT
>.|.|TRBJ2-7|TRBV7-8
CASSIGPDSYEQYF
TGTGCCAGCAGCATTGGGCCCGACTCCTACGAGCAGTACTTC
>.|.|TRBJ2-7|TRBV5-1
CASSLPTDGEQYF
TGCGCCAGCAGCTTGCCAACAGATGGGGAGCAGTACTTC
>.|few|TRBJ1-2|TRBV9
CASSVAEYGYTF
TGTGCCAGCAGCGTAGCGGAGTATGGCTACACCTTC
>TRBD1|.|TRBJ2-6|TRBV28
CASRMTGGFTGANVLTF
TGTGCCAGCAGAATGACAGGGGGATTCACTGGGGCCAACGTCCTGACTTTC
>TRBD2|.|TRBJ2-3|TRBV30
CAWTSGGSTDTQYF
TGTGCCTGGACTAGCGGGGGGTCCACAGATACGCAGTATTTT
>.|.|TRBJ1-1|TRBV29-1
CSVDRSGQGTEAFF
TGCAGCGTTGATAGGTCCGGGCAGGGCACTGAAGCTTTCTTT
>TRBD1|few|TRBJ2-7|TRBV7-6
CASSLAQGAGYEQYF
TGTGCCAGCAGCTTAGCACAGGGGGCTGGGTACGAGCAGTACTTC
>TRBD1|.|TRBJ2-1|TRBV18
CASSPNRGNNEQFF
TGTGCCAGCTCTCCTAACAGGGGAAACAATGAGCAGTTCTTC
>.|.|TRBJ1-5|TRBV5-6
CASSWGLQPQHF
TGTGCCAGCAGCTGGGGGCTACAGCCCCAGCATTTT
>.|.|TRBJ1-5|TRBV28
CASSYSPPLNQPQHF
TGTGCCAGCAGTTATTCACCTCCGCTAAATCAGCCCCAGCATTTT
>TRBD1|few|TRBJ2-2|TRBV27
CASSSDRGNTGELFF
TGTGCCAGCAGTTCGGACAGGGGGAACACCGGGGAGCTGTTTTTT
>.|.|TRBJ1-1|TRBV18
CASSPTDGGNTEAFF
TGTGCCAGCTCACCGACCGACGGGGGTAACACTGAAGCTTTCTTT
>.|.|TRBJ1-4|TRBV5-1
CASSLWGATNEKLFF
TGCGCCAGCAGCTTGTGGGGGGCAACTAATGAAAAACTGTTTTTT
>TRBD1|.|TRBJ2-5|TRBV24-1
CATSEGTGGKETQYF
TGTGCCACCAGTGAGGGGACAGGGGGAAAGGAGACCCAGTACTTC
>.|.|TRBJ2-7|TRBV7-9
CASSPLYEQYF
TGTGCCAGCAGCCCCCTCTACGAGCAGTACTTC
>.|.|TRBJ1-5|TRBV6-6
CASREAQTNQPQHF
TGTGCCAGCCGAGAGGCTCAAACCAATCAGCCCCAGCATTTT
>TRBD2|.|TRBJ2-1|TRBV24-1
CATSALSHQGGTYNEQFF
TGTGCCACCAGTGCCCTTTCACACCAGGGAGGGACCTACAATGAGCAGTTCTTC
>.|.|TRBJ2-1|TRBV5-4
CASSFRGNNEQFF
TGTGCCAGCAGCTTCCGAGGGAACAATGAGCAGTTCTTC
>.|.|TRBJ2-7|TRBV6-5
CASSYSGGSFYEQYF
TGTGCCAGCAGTTATTCTGGTGGGAGCTTCTACGAGCAGTACTTC
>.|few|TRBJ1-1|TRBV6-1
CASSELGSGEAFF
TGTGCCAGCAGTGAACTTGGTAGTGGTGAAGCTTTCTTT
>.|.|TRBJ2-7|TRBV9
CASSVDPSSYEQYF
TGTGCCAGCAGCGTAGATCCTAGCTCCTACGAGCAGTACTTC
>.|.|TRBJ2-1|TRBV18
CASSPQGQGEQFF
TGTGCCAGCTCACCGCAGGGGCAGGGTGAGCAGTTCTTC
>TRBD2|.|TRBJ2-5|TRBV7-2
CASSGRLAGDLTQYF
TGTGCCAGCAGCGGGCGACTAGCGGGGGATCTGACCCAGTACTTC
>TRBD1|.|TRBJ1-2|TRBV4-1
CASSQLTGDVGYTF
TGCGCCAGCAGCCAGCTCACAGGGGACGTCGGCTACACCTTC
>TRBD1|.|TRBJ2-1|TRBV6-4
CASSWGTGGENEQFF
TGTGCCAGCAGCTGGGGGACAGGGGGCGAGAATGAGCAGTTCTTC
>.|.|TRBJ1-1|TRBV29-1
CSVEEPDWQRGTEAFF
TGCAGCGTTGAAGAGCCGGACTGGCAGAGAGGCACTGAAGCTTTCTTT
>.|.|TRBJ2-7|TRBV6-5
CASSYSGTSPSYEQYF
TGTGCCAGCAGTTACTCTGGCACCTCCCCATCCTACGAGCAGTACTTC
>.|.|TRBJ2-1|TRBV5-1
CASSLKNLGDNEQFF
TGCGCCAGCAGCTTGAAAAATCTGGGAGACAATGAGCAGTTCTTC